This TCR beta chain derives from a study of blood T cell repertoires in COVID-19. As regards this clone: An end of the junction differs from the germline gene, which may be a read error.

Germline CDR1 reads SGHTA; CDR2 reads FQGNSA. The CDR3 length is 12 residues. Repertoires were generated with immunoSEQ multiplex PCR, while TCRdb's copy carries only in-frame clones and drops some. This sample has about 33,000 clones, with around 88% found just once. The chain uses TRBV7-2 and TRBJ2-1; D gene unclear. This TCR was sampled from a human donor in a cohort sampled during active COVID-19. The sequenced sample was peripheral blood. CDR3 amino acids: CASSLAYNEQFF. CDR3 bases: TGTGCCAGCAGCTTAGCCTATAATGAGCAGTTCTTC.